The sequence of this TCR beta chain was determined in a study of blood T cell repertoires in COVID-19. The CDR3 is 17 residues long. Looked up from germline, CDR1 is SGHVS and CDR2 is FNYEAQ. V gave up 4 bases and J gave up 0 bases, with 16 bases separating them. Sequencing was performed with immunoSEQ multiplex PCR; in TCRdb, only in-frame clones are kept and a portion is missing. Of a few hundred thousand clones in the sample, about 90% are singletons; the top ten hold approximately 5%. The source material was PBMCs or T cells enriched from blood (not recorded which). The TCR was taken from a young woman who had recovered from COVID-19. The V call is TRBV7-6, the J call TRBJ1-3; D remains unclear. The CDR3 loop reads CASSSWAPSSSGNTIYF. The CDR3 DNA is TGTGCCAGCAGCTCATGGGCCCCTTCGAGCTCTGGAAACACCATATATTTT.